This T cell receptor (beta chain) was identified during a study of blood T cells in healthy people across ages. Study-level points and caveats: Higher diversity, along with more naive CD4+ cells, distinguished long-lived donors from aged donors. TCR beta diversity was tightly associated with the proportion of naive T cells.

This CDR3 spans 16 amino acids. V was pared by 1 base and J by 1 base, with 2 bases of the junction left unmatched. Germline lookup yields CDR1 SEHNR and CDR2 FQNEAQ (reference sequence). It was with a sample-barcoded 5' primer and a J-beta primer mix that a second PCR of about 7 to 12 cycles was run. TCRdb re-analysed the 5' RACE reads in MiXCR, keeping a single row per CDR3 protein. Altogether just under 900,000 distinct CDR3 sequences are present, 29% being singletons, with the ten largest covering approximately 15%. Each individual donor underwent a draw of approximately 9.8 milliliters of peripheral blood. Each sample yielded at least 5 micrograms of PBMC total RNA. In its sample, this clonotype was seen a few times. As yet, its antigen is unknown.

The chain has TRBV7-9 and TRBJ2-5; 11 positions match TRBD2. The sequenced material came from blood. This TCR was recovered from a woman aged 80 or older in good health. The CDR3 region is CASSLGTSGPQETQYF. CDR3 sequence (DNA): TGTGCCAGCAGCTTAGGGACTAGCGGGCCCCAAGAGACCCAGTACTTC.